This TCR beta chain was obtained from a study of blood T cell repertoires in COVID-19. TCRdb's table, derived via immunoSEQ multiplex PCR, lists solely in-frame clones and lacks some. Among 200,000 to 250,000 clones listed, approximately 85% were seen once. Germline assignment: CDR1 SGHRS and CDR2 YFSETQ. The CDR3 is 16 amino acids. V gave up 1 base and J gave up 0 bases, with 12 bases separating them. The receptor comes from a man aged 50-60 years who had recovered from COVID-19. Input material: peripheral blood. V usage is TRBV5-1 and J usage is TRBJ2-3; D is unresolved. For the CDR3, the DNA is TGCGCCAGCAGCTTGACAGCACCTTCTAGCACAGATACGCAGTATTTT. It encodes CASSLTAPSSTDTQYF.